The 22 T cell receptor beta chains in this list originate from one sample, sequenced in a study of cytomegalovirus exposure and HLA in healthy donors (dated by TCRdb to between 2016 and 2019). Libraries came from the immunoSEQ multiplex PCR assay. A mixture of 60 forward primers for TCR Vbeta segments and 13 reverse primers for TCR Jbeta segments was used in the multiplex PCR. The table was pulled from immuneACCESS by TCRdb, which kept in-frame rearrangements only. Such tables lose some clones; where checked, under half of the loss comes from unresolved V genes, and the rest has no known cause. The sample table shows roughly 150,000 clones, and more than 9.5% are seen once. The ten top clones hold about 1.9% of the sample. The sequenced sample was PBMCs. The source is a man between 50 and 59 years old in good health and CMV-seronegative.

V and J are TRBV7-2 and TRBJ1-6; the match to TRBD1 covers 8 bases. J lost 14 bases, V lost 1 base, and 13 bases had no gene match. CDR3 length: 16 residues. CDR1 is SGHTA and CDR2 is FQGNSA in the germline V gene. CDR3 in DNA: TGTGCCAGCAGCTTAGGGGGGACAGGTGGGTTTCAATCCCTCCACTTT. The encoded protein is CASSLGGTGGFQSLHF. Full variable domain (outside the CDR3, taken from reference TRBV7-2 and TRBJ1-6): GAGVSQSPSNKVTEKGKDVELRCDPISGHTALYWYRQSLGQGLEFLIYFQGNSAPDKSGLPSDRFSAERTGGSVSTLTIQRTQQEDSAVYLCASSLGGTGGFQSLHFGNGTRLTVT.

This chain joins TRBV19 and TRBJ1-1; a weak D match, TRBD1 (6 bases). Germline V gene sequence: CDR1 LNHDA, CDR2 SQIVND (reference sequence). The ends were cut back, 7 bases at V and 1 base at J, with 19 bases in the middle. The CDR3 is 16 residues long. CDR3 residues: CASTLPAGAGNTEAFF. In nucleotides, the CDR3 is TGTGCCAGTACCCTCCCGGCGGGGGCAGGGAACACTGAAGCTTTCTTT.

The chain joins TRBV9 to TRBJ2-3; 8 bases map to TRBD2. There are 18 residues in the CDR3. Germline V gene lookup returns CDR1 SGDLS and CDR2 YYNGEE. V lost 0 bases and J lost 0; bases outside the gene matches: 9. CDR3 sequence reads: CASSVGAGGVFSTDTQYF. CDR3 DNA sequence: TGTGCCAGCAGCGTAGGGGCCGGGGGGGTGTTTAGCACAGATACGCAGTATTTT.

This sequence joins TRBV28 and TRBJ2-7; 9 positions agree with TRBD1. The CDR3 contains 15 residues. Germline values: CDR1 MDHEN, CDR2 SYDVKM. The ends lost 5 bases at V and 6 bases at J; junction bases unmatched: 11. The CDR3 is CASSPGGTGSLEQYF. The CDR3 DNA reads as TGTGCCAGCAGTCCCGGAGGGACAGGGTCCCTCGAGCAGTACTTC.

This CDR3 reads CASGGTSGSTYNEQFF. As DNA, the CDR3 is TGCGCCAGCGGTGGGACTAGCGGGAGTACCTACAATGAGCAGTTCTTC. V usage is TRBV5-1 and J usage is TRBJ2-1; 14 bases match TRBD2. V lost 7 bases to trimming and J lost 2 bases; unmatched junction nucleotides: 5. The CDR3 length is 16 residues. From germline, CDR1 is SGHRS and CDR2 YFSETQ.

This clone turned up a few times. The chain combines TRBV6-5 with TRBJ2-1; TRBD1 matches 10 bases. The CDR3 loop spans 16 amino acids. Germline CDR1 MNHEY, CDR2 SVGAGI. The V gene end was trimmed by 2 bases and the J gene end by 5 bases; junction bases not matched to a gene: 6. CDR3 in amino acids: CASSYRAGTGDNEQFF. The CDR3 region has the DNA TGTGCCAGCAGTTACCGTGCCGGGACAGGGGACAATGAGCAGTTCTTC.

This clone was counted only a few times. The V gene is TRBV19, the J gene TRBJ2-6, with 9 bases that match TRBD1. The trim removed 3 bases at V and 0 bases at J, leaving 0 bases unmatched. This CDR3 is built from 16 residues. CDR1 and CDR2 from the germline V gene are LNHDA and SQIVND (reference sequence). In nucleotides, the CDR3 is TGTGCCAGTAGTATGACAGGGGGCTCTGGGGCCAACGTCCTGACTTTC. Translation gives CASSMTGGSGANVLTF.

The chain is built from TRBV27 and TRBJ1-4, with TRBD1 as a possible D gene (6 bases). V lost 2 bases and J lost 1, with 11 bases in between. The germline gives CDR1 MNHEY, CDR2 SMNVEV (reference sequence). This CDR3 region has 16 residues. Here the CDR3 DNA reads TGTGCCAGCAGTTTAGGGACACGGCTAACTAATGAAAAACTGTTTTTT. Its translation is CASSLGTRLTNEKLFF.

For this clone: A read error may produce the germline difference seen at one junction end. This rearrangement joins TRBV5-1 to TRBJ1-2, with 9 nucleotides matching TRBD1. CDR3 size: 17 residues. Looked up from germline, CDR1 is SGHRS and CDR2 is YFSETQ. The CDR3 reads CASSLTRDRDPNYCYTF. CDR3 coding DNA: TGCGCCAGCAGCTTGACCCGGGACAGGGACCCAAACTATTGCTACACCTTC.

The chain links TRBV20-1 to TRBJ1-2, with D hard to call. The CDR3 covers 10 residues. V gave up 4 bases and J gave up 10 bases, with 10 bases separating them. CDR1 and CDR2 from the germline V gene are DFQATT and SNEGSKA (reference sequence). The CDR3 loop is CSANGLSYTF. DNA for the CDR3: TGCAGTGCTAACGGACTCTCCTACACCTTC.

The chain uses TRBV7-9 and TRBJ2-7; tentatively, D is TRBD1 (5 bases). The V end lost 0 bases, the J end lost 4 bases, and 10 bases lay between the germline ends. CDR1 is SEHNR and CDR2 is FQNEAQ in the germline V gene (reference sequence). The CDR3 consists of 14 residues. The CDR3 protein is CASSLAQQVYEQYF. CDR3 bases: TGTGCCAGCAGCTTAGCCCAACAGGTGTACGAGCAGTACTTC.

Here the CDR3 DNA reads TGTGCCAGCAACCCCCCGGGACAACCCTATGGCTACACCTTC. It specifies CASNPPGQPYGYTF. This chain links TRBV28 with TRBJ1-2, with TRBD1 as a possible D gene (6 bases). This CDR3 is built from 14 residues. CDR1 and CDR2 from the germline V gene are MDHEN and SYDVKM. Trimming stripped 7 bases from V and 4 bases from J, with 16 bases between.

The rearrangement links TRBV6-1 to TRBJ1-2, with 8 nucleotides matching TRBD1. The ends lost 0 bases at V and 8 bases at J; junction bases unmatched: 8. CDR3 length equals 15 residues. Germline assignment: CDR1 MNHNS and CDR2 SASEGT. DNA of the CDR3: TGTGCCAGCAGTGAAGCGTCCAGGGGGCGAGAGGGCTACACCTTC. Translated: CASSEASRGREGYTF.

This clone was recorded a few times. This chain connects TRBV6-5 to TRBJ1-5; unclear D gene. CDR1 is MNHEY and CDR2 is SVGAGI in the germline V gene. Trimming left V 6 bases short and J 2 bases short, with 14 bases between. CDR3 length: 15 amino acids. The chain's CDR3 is CASSSRGAGNQPQHF. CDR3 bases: TGTGCCAGCAGCTCACGTGGTGCGGGCAATCAGCCCCAGCATTTT.

The CDR3 protein is CASSEWGQGAAEQYF. Here the CDR3 DNA reads TGCGCCAGCAGTGAGTGGGGACAGGGGGCGGCCGAGCAGTACTTC. V is TRBV10-1 and J is TRBJ2-7; 12 bases line up with TRBD1. The CDR3 runs to 15 residues. Germline lookup yields CDR1 WNHNN and CDR2 SYGVQD (reference sequence). J lost 6 bases, V lost 1 base, and 4 bases had no gene match.

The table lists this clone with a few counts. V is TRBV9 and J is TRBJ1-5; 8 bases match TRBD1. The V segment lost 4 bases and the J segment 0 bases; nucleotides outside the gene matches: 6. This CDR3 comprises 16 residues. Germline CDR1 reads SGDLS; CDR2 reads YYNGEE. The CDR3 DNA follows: TGTGCCAGCAGCTTCACAGACAGGGGTAGCAATCAGCCCCAGCATTTT. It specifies CASSFTDRGSNQPQHF.

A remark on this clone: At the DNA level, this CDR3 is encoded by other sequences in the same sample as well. This CDR3 reads CASSPRGNEKLFF. CDR3 nucleotide sequence: TGTGCCAGCTCACCGAGGGGGAATGAAAAACTGTTTTTT. The gene calls are TRBV18 and TRBJ1-4, with a possible D match to TRBD1 (6 bases). CDR3 size: 13 residues. Between the trimmed V and J ends, which lost 3 bases and 5 bases, there was a span of 7 bases. CDR1 and CDR2 from the germline V gene are KGHSH and LQKENI.

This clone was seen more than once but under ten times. The CDR3 DNA reads TGCGCCAGCAGACTGGACATGCGTGGAAACACCATATATTTT. This gives the protein CASRLDMRGNTIYF. This rearrangement joins TRBV5-1 to TRBJ1-3; TRBD1 is a possible D gene (5 bases). Germline V gene sequence: CDR1 SGHRS, CDR2 YFSETQ. The CDR3 contains 14 residues. Trimming pared 5 bases from V and 3 bases from J, leaving 12 bases between.

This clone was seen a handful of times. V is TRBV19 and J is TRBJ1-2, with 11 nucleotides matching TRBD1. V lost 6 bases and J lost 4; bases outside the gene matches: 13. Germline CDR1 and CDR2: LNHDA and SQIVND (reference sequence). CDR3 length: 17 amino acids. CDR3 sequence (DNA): TGTGCCAGTAGCAAGGCCCTGGGACAGGGGGTAATCTATGGCTACACCTTC. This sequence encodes CASSKALGQGVIYGYTF.

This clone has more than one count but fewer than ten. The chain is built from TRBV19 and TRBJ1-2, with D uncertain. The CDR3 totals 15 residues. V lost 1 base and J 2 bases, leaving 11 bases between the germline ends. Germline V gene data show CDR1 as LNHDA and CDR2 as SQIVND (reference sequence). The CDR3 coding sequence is TGTGCCAGTAGTATAGGAGGCGGCAACAACTATGGCTACACCTTC. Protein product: CASSIGGGNNYGYTF.

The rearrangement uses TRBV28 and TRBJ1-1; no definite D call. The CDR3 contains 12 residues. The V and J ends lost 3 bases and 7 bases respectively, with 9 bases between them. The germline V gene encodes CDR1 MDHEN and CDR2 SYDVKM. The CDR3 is CASSLEGNEAFF. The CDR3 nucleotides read TGTGCCAGCAGTTTGGAGGGAAATGAAGCTTTCTTT.

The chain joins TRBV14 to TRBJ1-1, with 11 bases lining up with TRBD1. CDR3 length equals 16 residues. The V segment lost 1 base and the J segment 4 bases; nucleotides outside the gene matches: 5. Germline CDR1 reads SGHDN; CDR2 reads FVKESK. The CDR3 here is CASSQGGTGGFTEAFF. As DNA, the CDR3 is TGTGCCAGCAGCCAAGGTGGGACAGGGGGTTTCACTGAAGCTTTCTTT.